This TCR beta chain was sequenced for a study of blood T cell repertoires in COVID-19. The overall study: COVID-19 samples from acute and convalescent phases originated in the United States, Italy and Spain. In each case, the material was cDNA or gDNA derived from T cells, B-cell-depleted T cells, or PBMCs.

Source study methods: How many nucleated cells were present was estimated from reference gene primer amplification. Here immunoSEQ multiplex PCR was the method, and the copy in TCRdb shows in-frame clones only, minus some. V, J and clone size are those of that table, while D and trimming were read from the DNA. The sample comprises 35,000 to 40,000 clones, 88% of which are singletons, and approximately 10% rests with the top ten. About this clone itself: One end of the junction does not line up with germline, which may come from a read error.

The CDR3 consists of 13 residues. Germline V CDR1 and CDR2: ENHRY, SYGVKD. The sequenced material came from peripheral blood. The sequence derives from a man between 60 and 70 years old with active COVID-19. This chain joins TRBV10-3 and TRBJ2-3; a possible D gene is TRBD2 (5 bases). The CDR3 sequence: CAIGEGESDTQYF. CDR3 bases: TGTGCCATCGGTGAGGGAGAATCAGATACGCAGTATTTT.